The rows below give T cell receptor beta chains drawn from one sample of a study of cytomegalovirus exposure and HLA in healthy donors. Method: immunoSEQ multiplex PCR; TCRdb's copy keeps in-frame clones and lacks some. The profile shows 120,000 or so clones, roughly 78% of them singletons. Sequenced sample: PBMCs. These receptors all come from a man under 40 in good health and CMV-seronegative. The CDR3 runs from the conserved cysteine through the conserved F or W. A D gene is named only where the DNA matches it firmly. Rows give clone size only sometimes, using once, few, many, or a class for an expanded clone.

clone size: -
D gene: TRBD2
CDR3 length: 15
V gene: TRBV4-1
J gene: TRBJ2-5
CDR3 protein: CASSQEGTSGETQYF
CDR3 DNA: TGCGCCAGCAGCCAAGAAGGGACTAGCGGCGAGACCCAGTACTTC

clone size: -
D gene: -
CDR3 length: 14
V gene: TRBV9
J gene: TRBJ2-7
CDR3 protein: CASSAGFLTYEQYF
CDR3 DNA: TGTGCCAGCAGCGCGGGGTTTTTAACCTACGAGCAGTACTTC

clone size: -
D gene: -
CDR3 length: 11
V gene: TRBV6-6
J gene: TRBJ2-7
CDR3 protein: CASTRAYEQYF
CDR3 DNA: TGTGCCAGCACGCGGGCCTACGAGCAGTACTTC

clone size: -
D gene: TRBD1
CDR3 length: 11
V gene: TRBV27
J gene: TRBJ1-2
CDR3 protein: CASSTGVGYTF
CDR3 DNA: TGTGCCAGCAGCACAGGGGTCGGCTACACCTTC

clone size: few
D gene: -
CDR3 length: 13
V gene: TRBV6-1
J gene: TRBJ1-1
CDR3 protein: CASREAENTEAFF
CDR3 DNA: TGTGCCAGCAGAGAGGCCGAGAACACTGAAGCTTTCTTT

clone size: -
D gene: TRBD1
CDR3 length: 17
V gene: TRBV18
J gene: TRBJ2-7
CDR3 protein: CASSPPFGPGGWYEQYF
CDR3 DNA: TGTGCCAGCTCACCACCGTTTGGTCCAGGGGGCTGGTACGAGCAGTACTTC

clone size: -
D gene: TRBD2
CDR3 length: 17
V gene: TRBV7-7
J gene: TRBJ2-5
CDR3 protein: CASSSRLAGSSQETQYF
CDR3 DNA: TGTGCCAGCAGCTCCCGACTAGCGGGGTCTTCCCAAGAGACCCAGTACTTC

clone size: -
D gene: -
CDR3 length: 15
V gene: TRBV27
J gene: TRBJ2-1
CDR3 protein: CASSRGQGGYNEQFF
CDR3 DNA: TGTGCCAGCAGTCGGGGACAAGGCGGCTACAATGAGCAGTTCTTC

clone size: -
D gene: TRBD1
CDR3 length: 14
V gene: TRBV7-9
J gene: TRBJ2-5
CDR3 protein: CASSLTGESETQYF
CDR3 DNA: TGTGCCAGCAGCTTAACAGGGGAATCCGAGACCCAGTACTTC

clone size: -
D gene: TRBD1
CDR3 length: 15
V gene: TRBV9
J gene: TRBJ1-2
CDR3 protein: CASSERQGAIYGYTF
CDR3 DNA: TGTGCCAGCAGCGAAAGACAGGGGGCGATCTATGGCTACACCTTC

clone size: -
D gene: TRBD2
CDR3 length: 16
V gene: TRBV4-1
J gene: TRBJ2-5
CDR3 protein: CASTRGAGGLDETQYF
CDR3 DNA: TGCGCCAGCACCAGGGGTGCGGGGGGGCTGGATGAGACCCAGTACTTC

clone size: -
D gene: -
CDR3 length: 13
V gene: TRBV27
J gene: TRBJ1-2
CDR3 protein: CASSKDRDYGYTF
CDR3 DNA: TGTGCCAGCAGTAAAGACAGAGACTATGGCTACACCTTC

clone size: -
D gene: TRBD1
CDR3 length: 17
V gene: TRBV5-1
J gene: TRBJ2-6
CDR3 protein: CASSPGTGHSGANVLTF
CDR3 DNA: TGCGCCAGCAGCCCTGGGACAGGACACTCTGGGGCCAACGTCCTGACTTTC

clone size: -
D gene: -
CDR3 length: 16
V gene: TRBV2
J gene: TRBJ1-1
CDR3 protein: CASSEIGGVEITEAFF
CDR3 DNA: TGTGCCAGCAGTGAAATTGGGGGGGTGGAGATCACTGAAGCTTTCTTT

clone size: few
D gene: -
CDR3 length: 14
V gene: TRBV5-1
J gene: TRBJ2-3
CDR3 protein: CASSLIVSTDTQYF
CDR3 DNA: TGCGCCAGCAGCTTGATCGTTAGCACAGATACGCAGTATTTT

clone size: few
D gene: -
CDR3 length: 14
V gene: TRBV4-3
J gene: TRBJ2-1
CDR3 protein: CASSQDRWGGEQFF
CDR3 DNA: TGCGCCAGCAGCCAAGATCGATGGGGCGGTGAGCAGTTCTTC

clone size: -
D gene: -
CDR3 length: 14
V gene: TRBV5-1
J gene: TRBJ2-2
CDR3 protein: CASSSDRNTGELFF
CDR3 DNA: TGCGCCAGCAGCTCGGACAGGAACACCGGGGAGCTGTTTTTT

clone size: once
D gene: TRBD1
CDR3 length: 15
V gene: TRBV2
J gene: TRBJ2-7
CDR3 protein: CASNTKGTGPHEQYF
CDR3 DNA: TGTGCCAGCAACACGAAGGGGACAGGGCCCCACGAGCAGTACTTC

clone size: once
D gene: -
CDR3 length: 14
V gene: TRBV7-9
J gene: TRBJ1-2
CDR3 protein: CASSLAGTMYGYTF
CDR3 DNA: TGTGCCAGCAGCTTAGCCGGGACTATGTATGGCTACACCTTC

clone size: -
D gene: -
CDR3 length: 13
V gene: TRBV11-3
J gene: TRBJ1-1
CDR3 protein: CASSLEEDTEAFF
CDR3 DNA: TGTGCCAGCAGCTTAGAGGAGGACACTGAAGCTTTCTTT

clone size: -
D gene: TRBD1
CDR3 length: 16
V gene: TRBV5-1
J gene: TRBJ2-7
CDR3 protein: CASSLNSQGLSYEQYF
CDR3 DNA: TGCGCCAGCAGCTTGAATTCACAGGGGTTATCCTACGAGCAGTACTTC

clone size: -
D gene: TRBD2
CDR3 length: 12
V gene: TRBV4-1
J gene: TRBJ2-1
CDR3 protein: CASSRAGLQQFF
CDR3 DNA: TGCGCCAGCAGCCGAGCGGGACTCCAGCAGTTCTTC

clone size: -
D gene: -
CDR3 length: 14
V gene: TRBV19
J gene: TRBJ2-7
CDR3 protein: CASSEADRPDEQYF
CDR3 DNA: TGTGCCAGTAGTGAGGCGGACAGACCAGATGAGCAGTACTTC

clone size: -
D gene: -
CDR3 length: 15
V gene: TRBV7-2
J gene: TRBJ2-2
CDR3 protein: CASSFAGAGVGELFF
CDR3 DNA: TGTGCCAGCAGCTTCGCTGGGGCCGGTGTCGGGGAGCTGTTTTTT

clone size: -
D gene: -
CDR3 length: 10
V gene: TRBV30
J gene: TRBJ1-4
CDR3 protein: CACPLEKLFF
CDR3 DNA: TGTGCCTGCCCTCTCGAAAAACTGTTTTTT

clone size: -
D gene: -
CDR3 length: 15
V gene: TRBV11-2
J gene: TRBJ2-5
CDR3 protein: CASSSGLGLRETQYF
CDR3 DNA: TGTGCCAGCAGCTCAGGGTTAGGGTTGAGGGAGACCCAGTACTTC

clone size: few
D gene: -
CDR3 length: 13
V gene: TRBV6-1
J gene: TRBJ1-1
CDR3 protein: CASSRERSTEAFF
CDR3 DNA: TGTGCCAGCAGTCGAGAACGGAGCACTGAAGCTTTCTTT

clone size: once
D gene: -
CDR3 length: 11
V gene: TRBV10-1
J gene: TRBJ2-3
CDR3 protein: CASSSADTQYF
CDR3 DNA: TGCGCCAGCTCTAGCGCAGATACGCAGTATTTT

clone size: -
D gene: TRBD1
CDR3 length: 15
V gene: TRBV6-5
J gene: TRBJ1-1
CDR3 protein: CASSYNRGLNTEAFF
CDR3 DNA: TGTGCCAGCAGTTATAACAGGGGGCTTAACACTGAAGCTTTCTTT

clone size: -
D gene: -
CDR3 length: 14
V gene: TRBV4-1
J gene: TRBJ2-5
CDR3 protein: CASSQRVFSETQYF
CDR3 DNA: TGCGCCAGCAGCCAAAGAGTCTTTTCGGAGACCCAGTACTTC

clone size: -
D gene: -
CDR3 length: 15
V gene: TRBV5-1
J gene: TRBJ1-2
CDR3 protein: CASSLAGEDSYGYTF
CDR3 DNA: TGCGCCAGCAGCTTGGCGGGGGAAGATAGCTATGGCTACACCTTC

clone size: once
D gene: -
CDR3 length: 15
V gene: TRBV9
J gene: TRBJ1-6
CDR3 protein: CASSVDPTGYSPLHF
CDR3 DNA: TGTGCCAGCAGCGTAGACCCGACAGGCTATTCACCCCTCCACTTT

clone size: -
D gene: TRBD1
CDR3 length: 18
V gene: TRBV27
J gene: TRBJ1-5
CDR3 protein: CASSFLGTGGFHNQPQHF
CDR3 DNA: TGTGCCAGCAGTTTCCTCGGGACAGGGGGGTTCCACAATCAGCCCCAGCATTTT

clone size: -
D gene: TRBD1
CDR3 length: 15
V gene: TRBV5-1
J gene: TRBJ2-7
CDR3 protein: CASSFEQGAGYEQYF
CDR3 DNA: TGCGCCAGCAGTTTTGAACAGGGGGCCGGCTACGAGCAGTACTTC

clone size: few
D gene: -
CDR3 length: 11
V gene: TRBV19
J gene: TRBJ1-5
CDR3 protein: CASSTNEPQHF
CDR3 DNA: TGTGCCAGTAGTACTAATGAGCCCCAGCATTTT

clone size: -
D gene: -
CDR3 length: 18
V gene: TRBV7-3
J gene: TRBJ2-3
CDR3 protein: CASSSVRGGPFGTDTQYF
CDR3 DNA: TGTGCCAGCAGCTCGGTCAGAGGAGGGCCGTTCGGCACAGATACGCAGTATTTT

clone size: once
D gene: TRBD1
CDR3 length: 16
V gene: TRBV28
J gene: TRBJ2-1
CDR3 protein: CASSLSTGTGFNEQFF
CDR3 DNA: TGTGCCAGCTCACTTTCAACCGGGACAGGTTTCAATGAGCAGTTCTTC

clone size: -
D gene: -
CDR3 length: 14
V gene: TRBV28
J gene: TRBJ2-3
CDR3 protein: CASSTTRSTDTQYF
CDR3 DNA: TGTGCCAGCAGTACCACACGTAGCACAGATACGCAGTATTTT

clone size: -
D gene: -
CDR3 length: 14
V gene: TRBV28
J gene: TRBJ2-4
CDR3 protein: CASSFYGEKNIQYF
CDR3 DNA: TGTGCCAGCAGTTTTTACGGGGAGAAAAACATTCAGTACTTC

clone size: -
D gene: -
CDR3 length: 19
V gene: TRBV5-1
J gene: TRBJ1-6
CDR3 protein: CASSLTGPAAASLNSPLHF
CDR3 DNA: TGCGCCAGCTCTCTTACAGGGCCCGCGGCGGCCTCCTTAAATTCACCCCTCCACTTT